Each of the 29 T cell receptor beta chains below was sequenced from the same sample in a study of monozygotic twins with cystic fibrosis. Profiled with immunoSEQ multiplex PCR; TCRdb holds only in-frame clones, not every one. The data show over 30,000 clones, 75% to 95% seen once. The sample was blood. The receptor source for this set is a boy aged 2-9 years with cystic fibrosis.

This sequence joins TRBV4-1 and TRBJ1-5; D is unclear. Deletions cut 1 base from V and 6 bases from J, with 7 bases between. The CDR3 contains 13 residues. From germline, CDR1 is MGHRA and CDR2 YSYEKL. The CDR3 here is CASSQGERQPQHF. The CDR3, as DNA: TGCGCCAGCAGCCAAGGGGAGCGTCAGCCCCAGCATTTT.

The chain joins TRBV10-2 to TRBJ1-2, with TRBD1 matching over 8 bases. V lost 7 bases, J lost 3 bases, and 7 bases stayed unmatched. The CDR3 spans 14 residues. From germline, CDR1 is WSHSY and CDR2 SAAADI. CDR3: CASTGQGADYGYTF. In DNA form, the CDR3 reads TGCGCCAGCACCGGGCAGGGGGCGGACTATGGCTACACCTTC.

The chain links TRBV6-5 to TRBJ2-2; 10 nucleotides align to TRBD2. CDR3 size: 15 residues. Trimming took 6 bases from V and 5 from J; bases not matched to a gene: 6. Germline values: CDR1 MNHEY, CDR2 SVGAGI. The chain's CDR3 is CASSEPGLATGELFF. DNA of the CDR3: TGTGCCAGCAGCGAACCGGGACTAGCGACCGGGGAGCTGTTTTTT.

This chain joins TRBV7-9 and TRBJ1-2; perhaps TRBD1 as D (5 bases). V was shortened by 4 bases and J by 9 bases, with 18 bases between the two germline ends. This CDR3 region has 14 residues. Germline V gene sequence: CDR1 SEHNR, CDR2 FQNEAQ (reference sequence). This CDR3 reads CASSSVRQGFSYTF. DNA for the CDR3: TGTGCCAGCAGCTCGGTCCGGCAGGGATTTAGCTACACCTTC.

The rearrangement joins TRBV5-1 to TRBJ1-1; 9 bases are a match to TRBD1. The CDR3 extends over 14 amino acids. Germline V gene lookup returns CDR1 SGHRS and CDR2 YFSETQ. J was trimmed by 4 bases and V by 3 bases; bases with no gene match: 4. The CDR3 sequence is CASSWGQGFTEAFF. CDR3 nucleotides: TGCGCCAGCAGCTGGGGACAGGGCTTCACTGAAGCTTTCTTT.

This rearrangement joins TRBV11-2 to TRBJ1-1; TRBD1 matches at 8 bases. V trimming: 9 bases; J trimming: 2 bases; junction bases outside the gene matches: 5. Germline CDR1 reads SGHAT; CDR2 reads FQNNGV. This CDR3 is 13 amino acids long. The chain's CDR3 is CASWGQVNTEAFF. As DNA, the CDR3 is TGTGCCAGTTGGGGACAGGTCAACACTGAAGCTTTCTTT.

The chain couples TRBV5-6 to TRBJ1-1; maybe TRBD1 (6 bases). V lost 2 bases and J 1 base, leaving 9 bases between the germline ends. The germline CDR1 and CDR2 sequences are SGHDT and YYEEEE. The CDR3 is 14 amino acids. CDR3 coding DNA: TGTGCCAGCAGCTTTGGGGGGCCGAACACTGAAGCTTTCTTT. Its translation: CASSFGGPNTEAFF.

This chain links TRBV11-2 with TRBJ2-1; the match to TRBD2 covers 7 bases. V trimming: 4 bases; J trimming: 0 bases; junction bases outside the gene matches: 3. Germline loops: CDR1 SGHAT, CDR2 FQNNGV. The CDR3 spans 15 residues. The CDR3 is CASSWRGSSYNEQFF. DNA for the CDR3: TGTGCCAGCAGCTGGCGGGGGAGCTCCTACAATGAGCAGTTCTTC.

This sequence joins TRBV6-6 and TRBJ1-5; 8 bases are shared with TRBD1. Per the germline V gene, CDR1 is MNHNY and CDR2 is SVGAGI (reference sequence). CDR3 length equals 16 residues. V trimming: 2 bases; J trimming: 2 bases; junction bases outside the gene matches: 5. CDR3 DNA: TGTGCCAGCAGTTACGGTCCGGGACAGGGCAATCAGCCCCAGCATTTT. Translation: CASSYGPGQGNQPQHF.

V usage is TRBV4-2 and J usage is TRBJ2-2, with no clear D. Germline V gene lookup returns CDR1 LGHNA and CDR2 YNFKEQ. This CDR3 is 14 amino acids long. V was shortened by 4 bases and J by 5 bases, with 11 bases between the two germline ends. Here the CDR3 DNA reads TGTGCCAGCAGCCTGGGTCTCGGAACCGGGGAGCTGTTTTTT. Encoded protein: CASSLGLGTGELFF.

The rearrangement joins TRBV4-2 to TRBJ2-2; 7 nucleotides align to TRBD1. CDR3 length: 17 residues. CDR1 LGHNA and CDR2 YNFKEQ come from the germline V gene. V lost 1 base and J lost 3; bases outside the gene matches: 8. CDR3: CASSQGRDSVYTGELFF. CDR3 nucleotides: TGTGCCAGCAGCCAAGGAAGGGACAGCGTTTACACCGGGGAGCTGTTTTTT.

CDR3 protein: CASSIGGTSGNIQYF. CDR3 sequence (DNA): TGTGCCAGTAGTATAGGGGGGACTAGCGGCAACATTCAGTACTTC. The chain links TRBV19 to TRBJ2-4; TRBD2 matches at 11 bases. Germline loops: CDR1 LNHDA, CDR2 SQIVND (reference sequence). Trimming at V came to 1 base and at J to 7 bases, leaving 3 bases not matched to a gene. This CDR3 is 15 amino acids long.

The V gene is TRBV11-2, the J gene TRBJ2-2; D gene unclear. The CDR3 has 13 residues. CDR1 SGHAT and CDR2 FQNNGV come from the germline V gene. Trimming left V 0 bases short and J 11 bases short, with 10 bases between. DNA for the CDR3: TGTGCCAGCAGCTTAGATCCCTACAGCGAGCTGTTTTTT. Amino acid sequence: CASSLDPYSELFF.

V and J are TRBV5-8 and TRBJ1-4; TRBD1 might be the D (5 bases). This CDR3 is 14 amino acids long. V was cut by 4 bases and J by 5 bases, with 12 bases left in between. Germline CDR1 and CDR2: SGHTS and YDEGEE. As DNA, the CDR3 is TGTGCCAGCAGCACCAGGACAAAGAATGAAAAACTGTTTTTT. This encodes CASSTRTKNEKLFF.

The V call is TRBV12-5, the J call TRBJ2-5; D gene uncertain. Germline V CDR1 and CDR2: LGHNT, FRNRAP. Deletions cut 0 bases from V and 4 bases from J, with 6 bases between. The length of the CDR3 is 13 residues. The CDR3 nucleotides read TGTGCTAGTGGTTTGGTAGTTGGAGAGACCCAGTACTTC. This codes for CASGLVVGETQYF.

The V and J genes are TRBV5-6 and TRBJ1-2; TRBD1 aligns across 9 bases. The CDR3 is made up of 13 amino acids. Germline CDR1 SGHDT, CDR2 YYEEEE. V was clipped by 3 bases and J by 5 bases; unmatched bases: 2. The CDR3 DNA is TGTGCCAGCAGCTGGACAGGGGTGTATGGCTACACCTTC. Protein: CASSWTGVYGYTF.

V and J are TRBV7-8 and TRBJ2-7, with D uncertain. Trimming left V 5 bases short and J 3 bases short, with 5 bases between. The CDR3 spans 11 residues. CDR1 is SGHVS, CDR2 FQNEAQ, per germline. This chain's CDR3 is CASSTLYEQYF. CDR3 sequence (DNA): TGTGCCAGCAGCACGCTCTACGAGCAGTACTTC.

Only one count was recorded for this clone. The rearrangement uses TRBV5-4 and TRBJ2-1; TRBD2 agrees at 12 bases. After removal of 6 bases from V and 7 bases from J, the junction contained 5 bases not matched to a gene. CDR3 length: 14 amino acids. Per germline, CDR1 SGHNT and CDR2 YYREEE (reference sequence). For the CDR3, the DNA is TGTGCCAGCAAGACTAGCGGGGGACTAAATGAGCAGTTCTTC. Its protein product is CASKTSGGLNEQFF.

The CDR3 sequence is CASSLRRTGVDTEAFF. In DNA, the CDR3 is TGTGCCAGCAGCTTGCGGAGGACAGGGGTCGACACTGAAGCTTTCTTT. The rearrangement uses TRBV5-4 and TRBJ1-1; 9 bases match TRBD1. V dropped 1 base and J dropped 3; count of bases not matched to a gene: 7. The germline CDR1 and CDR2 sequences are SGHNT and YYREEE (reference sequence). The CDR3 spans 16 residues.

The chain has TRBV5-1 and TRBJ2-7; a weak D match, TRBD1 (5 bases). The CDR3 is 14 residues long. CDR1 is SGHRS, CDR2 YFSETQ, per germline. Trimming took off 2 bases at V and 6 bases at J, with 15 bases between the two ends. This CDR3 is CASSFKDTPIEQYF. The CDR3, as DNA: TGCGCCAGCAGCTTTAAGGACACTCCGATCGAGCAGTACTTC.

In DNA form, the CDR3 reads TGTGCCAGCAGGTCTAGCGGGGGGGCCAAAAACATTCAGTACTTC. It is translated as CASRSSGGAKNIQYF. The chain recombines TRBV27 with TRBJ2-4, with 11 bases that match TRBD2. V dropped 6 bases and J dropped 1; count of bases not matched to a gene: 2. Germline V gene lookup returns CDR1 MNHEY and CDR2 SMNVEV (reference sequence). The CDR3 length is 15 residues.

The J gene is TRBJ2-3, the V gene TRBV2, with a tentative D call TRBD2 (6 bases). CDR3 size: 14 residues. V lost 7 bases and J 0 bases, leaving 11 bases between the germline ends. Germline lookup yields CDR1 SNHLY and CDR2 FYNNEI. The chain's CDR3 is CASNGGSSTDTQYF. In DNA form, the CDR3 reads TGTGCCAGCAACGGGGGATCTAGCACAGATACGCAGTATTTT.

V and J are TRBV9 and TRBJ1-5, with D possibly matching TRBD1 (6 bases). The germline CDR1 and CDR2 sequences are SGDLS and YYNGEE. V was trimmed by 3 bases and J by 4 bases, leaving 20 bases between them. CDR3 length equals 17 residues. CDR3 in amino acids: CASSDGGTGWVNQPQHF. In nucleotides, the CDR3 is TGTGCCAGCAGCGACGGCGGTACAGGGTGGGTAAATCAGCCCCAGCATTTT.

The chain carries TRBV6-5 and TRBJ1-3; TRBD1 matches at 10 bases. Germline CDR1 reads MNHEY; CDR2 reads SVGAGI. The ends lost 2 bases at V and 8 bases at J; junction bases unmatched: 6. The CDR3 contains 15 residues. The CDR3 sequence is CASSYRDRGLYTIYF. CDR3 sequence (DNA): TGTGCCAGCAGTTACCGGGACAGGGGATTATACACCATATATTTT.

The rearrangement links TRBV10-2 to TRBJ1-6, with a weak D call TRBD1 (5 bases). Germline CDR1 is WSHSY and CDR2 is SAAADI. The V and J ends lost 0 bases and 0 bases respectively, with 9 bases between them. This CDR3 region has 17 residues. CDR3: CASSESRQSSYNSPLHF. CDR3 DNA sequence: TGCGCCAGCAGTGAGTCTCGACAGAGCTCCTATAATTCACCCCTCCACTTT.

J is TRBJ2-2 and V is TRBV9; D is ambiguous. The length of the CDR3 is 15 residues. V lost 4 bases and J 0 bases, leaving 10 bases between the germline ends. CDR1 is SGDLS, CDR2 YYNGEE, per germline. The CDR3 sequence is CASSMAAANTGELFF. The CDR3 region has the DNA TGTGCCAGCAGCATGGCGGCGGCGAACACCGGGGAGCTGTTTTTT.

This chain joins TRBV2 and TRBJ1-1, with a possible D match to TRBD1 (6 bases). Germline CDR1 is SNHLY and CDR2 is FYNNEI. The CDR3 is made up of 16 amino acids. V dropped 7 bases and J dropped 5 bases, with 23 bases sitting between them. The CDR3 sequence: CASTRTSQGGRTEAFF. The CDR3 coding sequence is TGTGCCAGCACCCGAACATCACAGGGAGGAAGAACTGAAGCTTTCTTT.

This CDR3 is CASSLAPAGAPSSYNEQFF. The DNA of the CDR3 is TGTGCCAGCAGCTTAGCCCCAGCGGGGGCCCCGAGCTCCTACAATGAGCAGTTCTTC. The rearrangement uses TRBV7-2 and TRBJ2-1; 8 bases match TRBD2. Germline values: CDR1 SGHTA, CDR2 FQGNSA. The CDR3 runs 19 residues. Germline trimming cut 0 bases from V and 0 bases from J; bases unmatched to any gene: 10.

This clone appeared a single time. The V and J genes are TRBV5-1 and TRBJ2-2; D perhaps matches TRBD1 (5 bases). This CDR3 has 16 residues. CDR1 and CDR2 (germline): SGHRS, YFSETQ. V was cut by 5 bases and J by 0 bases, with 14 bases left in between. The CDR3 loop is CASRGSGLANTGELFF. The CDR3 bases are TGCGCCAGCAGGGGATCAGGGCTTGCGAACACCGGGGAGCTGTTTTTT.